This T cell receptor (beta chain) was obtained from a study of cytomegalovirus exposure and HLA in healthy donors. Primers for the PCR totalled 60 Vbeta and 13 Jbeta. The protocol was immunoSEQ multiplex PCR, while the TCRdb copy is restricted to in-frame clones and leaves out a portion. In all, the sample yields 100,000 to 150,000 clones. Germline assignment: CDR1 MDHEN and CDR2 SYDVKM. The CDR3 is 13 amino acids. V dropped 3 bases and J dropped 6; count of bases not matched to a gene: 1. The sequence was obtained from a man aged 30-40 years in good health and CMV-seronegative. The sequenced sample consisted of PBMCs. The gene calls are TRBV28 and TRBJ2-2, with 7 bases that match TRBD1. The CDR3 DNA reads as TGTGCCAGCAGTTTGCAGGGGGCCGGGGAGCTGTTTTTT. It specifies CASSLQGAGELFF.